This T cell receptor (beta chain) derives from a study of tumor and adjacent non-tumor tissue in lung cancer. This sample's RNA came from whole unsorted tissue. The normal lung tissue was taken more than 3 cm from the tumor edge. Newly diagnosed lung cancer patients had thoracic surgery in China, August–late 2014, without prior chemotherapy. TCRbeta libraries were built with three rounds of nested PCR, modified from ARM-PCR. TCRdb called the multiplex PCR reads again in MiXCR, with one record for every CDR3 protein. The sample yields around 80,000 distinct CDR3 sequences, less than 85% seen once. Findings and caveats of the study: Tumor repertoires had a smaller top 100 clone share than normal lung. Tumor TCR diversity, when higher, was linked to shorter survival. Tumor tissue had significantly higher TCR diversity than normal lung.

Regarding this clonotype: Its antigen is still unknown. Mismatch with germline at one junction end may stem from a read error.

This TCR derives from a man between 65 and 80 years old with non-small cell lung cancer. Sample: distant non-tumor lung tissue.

The CDR3 bases are TGCGCCAGCAGCCGGACACTAGCGGGAGATGGGGGCGAGCAGAACTTC. Translated: CASSRTLAGDGGEQNF. The rearrangement joins TRBV4-1 to TRBJ2-7; 11 bases are a match to TRBD2. The CDR3 length is 16 residues. Germline V gene sequence: CDR1 MGHRA, CDR2 YSYEKL.